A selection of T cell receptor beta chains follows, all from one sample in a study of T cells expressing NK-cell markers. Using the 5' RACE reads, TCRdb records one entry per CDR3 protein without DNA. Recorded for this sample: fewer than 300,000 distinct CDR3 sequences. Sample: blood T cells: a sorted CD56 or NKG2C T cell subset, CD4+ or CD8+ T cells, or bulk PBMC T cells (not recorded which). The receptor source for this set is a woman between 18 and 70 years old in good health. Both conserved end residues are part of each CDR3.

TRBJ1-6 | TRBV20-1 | CSASDSNSPLHF
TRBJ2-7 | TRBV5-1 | CASSLDRGRNEQYF
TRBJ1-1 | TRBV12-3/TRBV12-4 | CASSEEGGVNTEAFF
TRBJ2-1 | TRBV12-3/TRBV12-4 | CASSFVSWGNEQFF
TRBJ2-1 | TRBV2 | CASSGALARGYNEQFF
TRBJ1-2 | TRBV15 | CATSRDLIQANYGYTF
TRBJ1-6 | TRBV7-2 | CASSYGGGNSPLHF
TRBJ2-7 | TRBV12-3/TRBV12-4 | CASSFRADYEQYF
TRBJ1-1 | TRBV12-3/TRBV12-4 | CASSLSPARGQAFF
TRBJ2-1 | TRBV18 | CASSRDRKSYNEQFF
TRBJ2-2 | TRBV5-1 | CASRAAGENTGELFF
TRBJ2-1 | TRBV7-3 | CASSLLGGNEQFF
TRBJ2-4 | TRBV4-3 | CASSQPTDSLAKNIQYF
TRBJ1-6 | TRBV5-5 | CASSPGDRDNSPLHF
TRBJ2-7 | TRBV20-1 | CSARDLGRAPGYEQYF
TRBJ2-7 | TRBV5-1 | CASSQADTYEQYF